The TCR beta chain under discussion was sequenced for a study of T cell responses to AZD1222 COVID-19 vaccine. Whole-study context: It was second doses at about 4 or about 12 weeks that were pooled. Study outcomes and limitations: Most donors were white British, females outnumbered males, and clonal diversity was possibly underestimated.

Some clones are missing from TCRdb's copy, which holds only in-frame ones; the method was immunoSEQ multiplex PCR. This sample yields some 140,000 clones, of which 75% to 95% are seen a single time; around 2.8% belongs to the top ten. The CDR3 runs 15 residues. V was shortened by 1 base and J by 2 bases, with 13 bases between the two germline ends. Germline CDR1 SGHRS, CDR2 YFSETQ. On this clone: Antigen: not known.

Here the sequenced sample was peripheral blood, taken on day 0 of AZD1222 vaccination. This receptor was identified in an adult in good health. The chain uses TRBV5-1 and TRBJ2-7, with D perhaps TRBD2 (5 bases). The DNA for the CDR3 is TGCGCCAGCAGCTTGACCCTGGACTTCACCTACGAGCAGTACTTC. Its protein is CASSLTLDFTYEQYF. Supplemented by reference TRBV5-1 and TRBJ2-7, the full variable domain reads KAGVTQTPRYLIKTRGQQVTLSCSPISGHRSVSWYQQTPGQGLQFLFEYFSETQRNKGNFPGRFSGRQFSNSRSEMNVSTLELGDSALYLCASSLTLDFTYEQYFGPGTRLTVT.